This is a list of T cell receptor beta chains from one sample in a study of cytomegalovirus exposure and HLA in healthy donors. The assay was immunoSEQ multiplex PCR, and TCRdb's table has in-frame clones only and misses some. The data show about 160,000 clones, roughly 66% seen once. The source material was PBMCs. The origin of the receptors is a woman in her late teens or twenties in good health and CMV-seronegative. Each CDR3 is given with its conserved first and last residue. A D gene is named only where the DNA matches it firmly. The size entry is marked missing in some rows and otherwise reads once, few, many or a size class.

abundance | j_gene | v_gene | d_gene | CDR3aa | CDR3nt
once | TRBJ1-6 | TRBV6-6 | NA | CASSYPGRGDSPLHF | TGTGCCAGCAGTTATCCGGGGAGGGGTGATTCACCCCTCCACTTT
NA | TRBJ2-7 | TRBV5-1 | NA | CASSFAQSFHEQYF | TGCGCCAGCAGTTTCGCACAGTCGTTCCACGAGCAGTACTTC
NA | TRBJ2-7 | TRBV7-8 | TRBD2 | CASSLYLAGVEQYF | TGTGCCAGCAGCCTTTACCTAGCGGGGGTGGAGCAGTACTTC
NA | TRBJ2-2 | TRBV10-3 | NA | CAISERSPVDTGELFF | TGTGCCATCAGTGAACGGAGTCCGGTTGACACCGGGGAGCTGTTTTTT
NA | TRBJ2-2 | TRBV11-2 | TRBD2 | CASRLAGANTGELFF | TGTGCCAGCAGGCTAGCGGGGGCCAACACCGGGGAGCTGTTTTTT
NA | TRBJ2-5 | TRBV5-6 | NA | CASSLEAEGVTQYF | TGTGCCAGCAGCTTGGAGGCCGAAGGAGTGACCCAGTACTTC
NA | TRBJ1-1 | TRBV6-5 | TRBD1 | CASTPTGMNTEAFF | TGTGCCAGCACCCCGACAGGGATGAACACTGAAGCTTTCTTT
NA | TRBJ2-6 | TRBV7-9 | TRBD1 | CASSGDRDRVAGANVLTF | TGTGCCAGCAGCGGCGACCGGGACAGGGTGGCAGGGGCCAACGTCCTGACTTTC
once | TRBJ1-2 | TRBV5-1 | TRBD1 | CASSLSGGGGYTF | TGCGCCAGCAGCTTGTCAGGGGGCGGCGGCTACACCTTC
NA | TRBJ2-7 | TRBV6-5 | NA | CASSSVLSPHEQYF | TGTGCCAGCAGTTCCGTGCTAAGTCCCCACGAGCAGTACTTC
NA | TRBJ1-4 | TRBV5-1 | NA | CASSMDSPNEKLFF | TGCGCCAGCAGCATGGACAGTCCTAATGAAAAACTGTTTTTT
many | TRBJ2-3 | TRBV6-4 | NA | CASSSGSTDTQYF | TGTGCCAGCAGTAGCGGGAGCACAGATACGCAGTATTTT
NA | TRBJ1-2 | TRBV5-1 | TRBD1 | CASSLGTGATGGYTF | TGCGCCAGCAGCTTAGGGACAGGGGCGACGGGGGGCTACACCTTC
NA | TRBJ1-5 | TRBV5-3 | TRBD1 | CARSSRQGGNQPQHF | TGTGCCAGAAGCTCCCGACAGGGTGGCAATCAGCCCCAGCATTTT
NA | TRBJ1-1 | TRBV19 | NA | CASSIQKYNEAFF | TGTGCCAGTAGTATCCAGAAATATAATGAAGCTTTCTTT
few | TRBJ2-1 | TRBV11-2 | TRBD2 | CASSLGGSSYNEQFF | TGTGCCAGCAGCCTGGGAGGGAGCTCCTACAATGAGCAGTTCTTC
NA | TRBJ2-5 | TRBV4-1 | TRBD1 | CASSQRSTGEQETQYF | TGCGCCAGCAGCCAAAGGTCGACAGGGGAGCAAGAGACCCAGTACTTC
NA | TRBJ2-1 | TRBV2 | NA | CASSPYDLNEQFF | TGTGCCAGCAGTCCGTACGACTTAAATGAGCAGTTCTTC
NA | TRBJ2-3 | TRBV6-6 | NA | CASSSDYFDTQYF | TGTGCCAGCAGTTCGGACTATTTCGATACGCAGTATTTT
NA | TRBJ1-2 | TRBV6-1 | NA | CASSEALDPGLGYTF | TGTGCCAGCAGTGAAGCGCTGGACCCGGGACTCGGCTACACCTTC
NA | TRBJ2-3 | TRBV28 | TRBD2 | CASLSGGASTDTQYF | TGTGCCAGCTTAAGCGGGGGGGCTAGCACAGATACGCAGTATTTT